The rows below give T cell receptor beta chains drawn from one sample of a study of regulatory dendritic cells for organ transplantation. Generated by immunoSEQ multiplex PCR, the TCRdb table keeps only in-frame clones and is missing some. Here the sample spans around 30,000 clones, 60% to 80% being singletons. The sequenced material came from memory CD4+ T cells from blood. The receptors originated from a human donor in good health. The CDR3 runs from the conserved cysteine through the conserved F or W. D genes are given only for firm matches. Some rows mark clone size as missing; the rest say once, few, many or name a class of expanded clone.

CASSYSGASAGYTF | TGTGCCAGCAGTTACTCCGGGGCCTCCGCTGGCTACACCTTC | TRBJ1-2 | TRBV6-5 | . | . | 14
CASSLTGVSKNIQYF | TGTGCCAGCAGCTTAACGGGAGTGTCCAAAAACATTCAGTACTTC | TRBJ2-4 | TRBV7-9 | . | . | 15
CASSLDQGPLTDTQYF | TGTGCCAGCAGCTTGGACCAAGGGCCCCTGACAGATACGCAGTATTTT | TRBJ2-3 | TRBV5-4 | . | . | 16
CASSPLLGTSGTEQYF | TGTGCCAGCTCACCATTGTTGGGGACTAGCGGGACCGAGCAGTACTTC | TRBJ2-7 | TRBV18 | . | TRBD2 | 16
CASSDRTSRIYNEQFF | TGCGCCAGCAGTGATCGGACTAGCAGGATATACAATGAGCAGTTCTTC | TRBJ2-1 | TRBV10-1 | . | TRBD2 | 16
CASSSGGASGELFF | TGTGCCAGCAGCAGCGGGGGGGCGTCCGGGGAGCTGTTTTTT | TRBJ2-2 | TRBV6-5 | . | TRBD2 | 14
CATSRDLAGGREQYF | TGTGCCACCAGCAGAGATTTAGCGGGAGGGCGCGAGCAGTACTTC | TRBJ2-7 | TRBV15 | . | TRBD2 | 15
CASSGQGGQTEAFF | TGTGCCAGCAGCGGACAGGGGGGCCAAACAGAAGCTTTCTTT | TRBJ1-1 | TRBV7-3 | . | TRBD1 | 14
CASSPPWISSYEQYF | TGTGCCAGCAGCCCGCCGTGGATCAGCTCCTACGAGCAGTACTTC | TRBJ2-7 | TRBV7-9 | . | . | 15
CASLFAGANVLTF | TGTGCCAGCCTCTTCGCTGGGGCCAACGTCCTGACTTTC | TRBJ2-6 | TRBV5-4 | . | . | 13
CASRASSGSYEQYF | TGCGCCAGCAGAGCATCTAGCGGGAGCTACGAGCAGTACTTC | TRBJ2-7 | TRBV5-1 | . | TRBD2 | 14
CASTTAGGENNEQFF | TGCGCCAGCACTACGGCGGGAGGGGAAAACAATGAGCAGTTCTTC | TRBJ2-1 | TRBV5-1 | . | TRBD2 | 15
CASSAGGGETQYF | TGTGCCAGCAGTGCGGGAGGGGGAGAGACCCAGTACTTC | TRBJ2-5 | TRBV14 | . | TRBD2 | 13
CASTPGTGPADTQYF | TGTGCCAGCACCCCCGGGACAGGGCCCGCAGATACGCAGTATTTT | TRBJ2-3 | TRBV28 | . | TRBD1 | 15
CASSLANTGLAKNIQYF | TGCGCCAGCAGCTTGGCCAATACAGGGCTAGCCAAAAACATTCAGTACTTC | TRBJ2-4 | TRBV5-1 | . | . | 17
CASSLDEQYF | TGTGCCAGCAGTTTAGACGAGCAGTACTTC | TRBJ2-7 | TRBV27 | . | . | 10
CASRTSTGGLEQYF | TGCGCCAGCCGGACTTCGACAGGGGGCCTCGAGCAGTACTTC | TRBJ2-7 | TRBV4-3 | . | TRBD1 | 14
CASSIRGPYEQYF | TGTGCCAGTAGTATCAGAGGCCCCTACGAGCAGTACTTC | TRBJ2-7 | TRBV19 | few | . | 13
CASSPTGQRNQPQHF | TGTGCCAGCTCACCGACAGGGCAGAGGAATCAGCCCCAGCATTTT | TRBJ1-5 | TRBV18 | . | TRBD1 | 15
CSAKVQETQYF | TGCAGTGCTAAGGTCCAAGAGACCCAGTACTTC | TRBJ2-5 | TRBV20-1 | . | . | 11
CASSLGESETQYF | TGTGCCAGCAGTTTAGGGGAATCGGAGACCCAGTACTTC | TRBJ2-5 | TRBV27 | . | . | 13
CASSFTGQLAKNIQYF | TGTGCCAGCAGCTTTACGGGACAGCTAGCCAAAAACATTCAGTACTTC | TRBJ2-4 | TRBV7-2 | . | TRBD1 | 16
CAISEFVGLYEQYF | TGTGCCATCAGTGAGTTTGTGGGCTTGTACGAGCAGTACTTC | TRBJ2-7 | TRBV10-3 | . | . | 14
CASSLGQGLPNEKLFF | TGCGCCAGCAGCCTGGGACAGGGGCTACCTAATGAAAAACTGTTTTTT | TRBJ1-4 | TRBV4-1 | . | TRBD1 | 16
CASSFGGNQPQHF | TGTGCCAGCAGTTTCGGGGGCAATCAGCCCCAGCATTTT | TRBJ1-5 | TRBV25-1 | few | . | 13
CASSVDSWSEETQYF | TGTGCCAGCAGCGTAGATTCGTGGTCAGAAGAGACCCAGTACTTC | TRBJ2-5 | TRBV9 | . | . | 15
CASSVSSGTEAFF | TGTGCCAGCTCCGTGTCGTCGGGCACTGAAGCTTTCTTT | TRBJ1-1 | TRBV7-6 | . | . | 13
CASSPETGVNSGNTIYF | TGTGCCAGCTCACCGGAGACAGGTGTCAACTCTGGAAACACCATATATTTT | TRBJ1-3 | TRBV18 | . | . | 17
CSVDSVYGYTF | TGCAGCGTTGATTCCGTCTATGGCTACACCTTC | TRBJ1-2 | TRBV29-1 | few | . | 11
CASSLREGEKLFF | TGTGCCAGCAGTTTAAGGGAAGGTGAAAAACTGTTTTTT | TRBJ1-4 | TRBV27 | . | . | 13
CASSHLNDRGSYEQYF | TGTGCCAGCAGCCACCTAAATGACCGGGGCTCCTACGAGCAGTACTTC | TRBJ2-7 | TRBV7-9 | . | . | 16
CASSQVRQAGYTF | TGCGCCAGCAGCCAAGTTCGACAGGCCGGCTACACCTTC | TRBJ1-2 | TRBV4-3 | . | . | 13
CASRIGAKEKLFF | TGTGCCAGCAGGATAGGAGCTAAGGAAAAACTGTTTTTT | TRBJ1-4 | TRBV14 | once | . | 13
CASSYIPGLELGEQFF | TGTGCCAGCAGCTACATACCGGGACTAGAATTAGGTGAGCAGTTCTTC | TRBJ2-1 | TRBV7-9 | few | TRBD2 | 16
CASSKRGKSPPGTQYF | TGTGCCAGCAGCAAAAGGGGAAAGAGTCCGCCAGGTACGCAGTATTTT | TRBJ2-3 | TRBV21-1 | once | . | 16
CASSLSRETQYF | TGTGCCAGCAGCTTATCTCGAGAGACCCAGTACTTC | TRBJ2-5 | TRBV7-3 | few | . | 12
CASSSSLSGETQYF | TGTGCTAGCAGCTCCTCCCTGAGTGGAGAGACCCAGTACTTC | TRBJ2-5 | TRBV7-7 | . | . | 14
CASVRGDTGELFF | TGTGCCAGCGTTCGAGGGGACACCGGGGAGCTGTTTTTT | TRBJ2-2 | TRBV28 | . | . | 13
CASSLDNNQPQHF | TGTGCCAGCAGCTTGGACAACAATCAGCCCCAGCATTTT | TRBJ1-5 | TRBV5-6 | . | . | 13
CASSLDWGSGEQYF | TGCGCCAGCAGCTTGGACTGGGGATCGGGCGAGCAGTACTTC | TRBJ2-7 | TRBV5-1 | . | . | 14
CASSQDSGIYGYTF | TGTGCCAGCAGCCAAGATTCCGGGATCTATGGCTACACCTTC | TRBJ1-2 | TRBV4-2 | . | . | 14
CASSDSLTYNEQFF | TGTGCCAGCAGTGATTCTCTCACCTACAATGAGCAGTTCTTC | TRBJ2-1 | TRBV6-4 | . | . | 14
CASSLLGGRETQYF | TGTGCCAGCAGCTTACTCGGCGGGAGGGAGACCCAGTACTTC | TRBJ2-5 | TRBV7-2 | . | TRBD2 | 14
CASMTANYGYTF | TGTGCCAGCATGACAGCTAACTATGGCTACACCTTC | TRBJ1-2 | TRBV28 | few | . | 12
CASSLSFLRNTGELFF | TGTGCCAGCAGCTTAAGCTTCCTTCGGAACACCGGGGAGCTGTTTTTT | TRBJ2-2 | TRBV7-2 | few | . | 16
CASSFTGDYGYTF | TGTGCCAGCAGTTTCACGGGCGACTATGGCTACACCTTC | TRBJ1-2 | TRBV27 | . | . | 13